These 4 T cell receptor beta chains originate from one sample sequenced in a study of T-cell memory formation after mild COVID-19. Via MiXCR, TCRdb re-called the 5' RACE reads, giving one row per CDR3 protein. The sample has roughly 14,000 distinct CDR3 sequences, roughly 23% seen once. Sequencing was done on a sample of PBMCs or a T cell subset sorted from them (not recorded which). These receptors originate from a man younger than 35 who had mild COVID-19 (a few samples of this study predate the infection). Cell type and time point are not known.

In this sample, this clonotype turned up many times. This rearrangement joins TRBV14 to TRBJ2-7, with 12 nucleotides matching TRBD1. The V gene's germline CDR1 is SGHDN and CDR2 FVKESK. The V gene end was trimmed by 4 bases and the J gene end by 3 bases; junction bases not matched to a gene: 4. The CDR3 runs 15 residues. CDR3: CASSPGTGGIYEQYF. CDR3 in DNA: TGTGCCAGCAGCCCGGGGACAGGGGGCATCTACGAGCAGTACTTC.

The sample holds one count of this clonotype. The V gene is TRBV20-1, the J gene TRBJ1-1; 8 positions match TRBD1. This CDR3 has 14 residues. The germline gives CDR1 DFQATT, CDR2 SNEGSKA (reference sequence). Losses at the gene ends were 6 bases for V and 1 base for J; bases not matched to a gene: 7. CDR3 DNA: TGCAGTGCCCAACGACAGGGGAGGAACACTGAAGCTTTCTTT. It encodes CSAQRQGRNTEAFF.

The sample holds many counts of this clonotype. The CDR3 coding sequence is TGTGCCAGCCTTAATCCGGACGGGACCACTGAAGCTTTCTTT. This codes for CASLNPDGTTEAFF. The chain employs TRBV12-3 or TRBV12-4 and TRBJ1-1; possibly TRBD1 for D (5 bases). This CDR3 spans 14 amino acids. Trimming took off 8 bases at V and 4 bases at J, with 17 bases between the two ends.

This clonotype has a count of ten or more. This rearrangement joins TRBV15 to TRBJ2-7; 7 bases match TRBD1. The CDR3 spans 14 residues. The junction had 5 bases not matched to a gene; V was cut back by 5 bases and J by 1 base. CDR1 and CDR2 (germline): LNHNV, YYDKDF (reference sequence). The CDR3 DNA reads TGTGCCACCAGCTTACGACAGGGTTCCTACGAGCAGTACTTC. Encoded protein: CATSLRQGSYEQYF.